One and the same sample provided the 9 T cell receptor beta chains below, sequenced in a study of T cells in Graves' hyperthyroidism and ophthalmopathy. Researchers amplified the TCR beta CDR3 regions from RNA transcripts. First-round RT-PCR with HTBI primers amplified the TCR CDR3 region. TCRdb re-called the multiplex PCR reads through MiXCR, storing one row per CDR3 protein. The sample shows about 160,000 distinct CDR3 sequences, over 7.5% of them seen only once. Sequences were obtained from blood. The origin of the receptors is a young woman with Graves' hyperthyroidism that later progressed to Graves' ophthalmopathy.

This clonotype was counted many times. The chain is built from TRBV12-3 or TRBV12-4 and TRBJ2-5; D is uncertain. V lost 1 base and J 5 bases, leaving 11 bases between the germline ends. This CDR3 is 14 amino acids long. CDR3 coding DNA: TGTGCCAGCAGTTTAGGGCAGGCTGCCGAGACCCAGTACTTC. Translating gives CASSLGQAAETQYF.

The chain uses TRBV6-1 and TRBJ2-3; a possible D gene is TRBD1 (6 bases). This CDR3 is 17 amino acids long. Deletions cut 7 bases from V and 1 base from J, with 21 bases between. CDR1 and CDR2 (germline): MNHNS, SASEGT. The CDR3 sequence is CASTKNRETLRTDTQYF. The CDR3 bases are TGTGCCAGCACCAAAAACAGGGAAACCCTTCGCACAGATACGCAGTATTTT.

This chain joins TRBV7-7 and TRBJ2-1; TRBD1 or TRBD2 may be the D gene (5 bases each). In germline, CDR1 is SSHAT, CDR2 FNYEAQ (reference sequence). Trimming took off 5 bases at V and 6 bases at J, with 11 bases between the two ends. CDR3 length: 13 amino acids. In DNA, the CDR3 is TGTGCCAGCAGCGAGGGACCTTCCAATGAGCAGTTCTTC. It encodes CASSEGPSNEQFF.

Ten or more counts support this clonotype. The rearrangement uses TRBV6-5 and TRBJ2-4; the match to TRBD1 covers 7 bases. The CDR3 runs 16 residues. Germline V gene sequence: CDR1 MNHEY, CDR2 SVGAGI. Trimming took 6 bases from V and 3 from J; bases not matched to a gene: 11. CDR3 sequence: CASSRGDRVVKNIQYF. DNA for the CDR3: TGTGCCAGCAGCAGAGGTGACAGGGTGGTCAAAAACATTCAGTACTTC.

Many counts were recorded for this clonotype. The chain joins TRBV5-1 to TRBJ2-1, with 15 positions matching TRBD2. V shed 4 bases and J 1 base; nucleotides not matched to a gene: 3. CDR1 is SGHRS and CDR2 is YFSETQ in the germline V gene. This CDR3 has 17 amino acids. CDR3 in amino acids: CASSGTSGRRSYNEQFF. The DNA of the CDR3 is TGCGCCAGCAGCGGGACTAGCGGGAGGCGGTCCTACAATGAGCAGTTCTTC.

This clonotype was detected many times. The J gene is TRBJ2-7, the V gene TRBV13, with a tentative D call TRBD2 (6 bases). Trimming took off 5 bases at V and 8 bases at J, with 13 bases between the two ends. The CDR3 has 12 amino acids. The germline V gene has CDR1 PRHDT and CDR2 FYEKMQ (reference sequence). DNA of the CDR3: TGTGCCAGCAGCGGGGACTCCTTGAAGCAGTACTTC. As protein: CASSGDSLKQYF. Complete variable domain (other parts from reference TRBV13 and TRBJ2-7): AAGVIQSPRHLIKEKRETATLKCYPIPRHDTVYWYQQGPGQDPQFLISFYEKMQSDKGSIPDRFSAQQFSDYHSELNMSSLELGDSALYFCASSGDSLKQYFGPGTRLTVT.

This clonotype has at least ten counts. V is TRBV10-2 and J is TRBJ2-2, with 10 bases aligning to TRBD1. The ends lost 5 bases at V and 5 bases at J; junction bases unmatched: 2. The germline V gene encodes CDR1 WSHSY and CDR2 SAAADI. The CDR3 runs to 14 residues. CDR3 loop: CASSRQGATGELFF. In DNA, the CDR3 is TGCGCCAGCAGTAGACAGGGGGCTACCGGGGAGCTGTTTTTT.

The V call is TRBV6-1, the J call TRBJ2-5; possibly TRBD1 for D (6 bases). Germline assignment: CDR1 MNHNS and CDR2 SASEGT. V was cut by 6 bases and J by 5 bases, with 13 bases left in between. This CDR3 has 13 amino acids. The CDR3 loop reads CASSLQGAETQYF. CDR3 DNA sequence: TGTGCCAGCAGCCTACAGGGCGCGGAGACCCAGTACTTC.

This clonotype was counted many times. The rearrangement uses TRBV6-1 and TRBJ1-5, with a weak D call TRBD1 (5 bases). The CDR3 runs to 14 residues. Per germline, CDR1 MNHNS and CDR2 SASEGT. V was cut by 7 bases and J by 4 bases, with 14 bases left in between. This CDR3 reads CASTEGQSNQPQHF. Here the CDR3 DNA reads TGTGCCAGCACCGAGGGGCAGTCAAATCAGCCCCAGCATTTT.